The 30 T cell receptor beta chains listed next were all sequenced from one sample in a study of blood T cell repertoires in COVID-19. This table comes from immunoSEQ multiplex PCR, and its TCRdb copy is limited to in-frame clones, with some not included. The repertoire holds approximately 450,000 clones, with approximately 90% as singletons. The sample taken for sequencing was PBMCs or T cells enriched from blood (not recorded which). The source is a man aged 30 to 39 who had recovered from COVID-19.

This chain connects TRBV7-2 to TRBJ2-1; a weak D match, TRBD1 (5 bases). Germline CDR1 SGHTA, CDR2 FQGNSA. With 4 bases removed from V and 0 bases from J, the gap between germline ends came to 10 bases. The CDR3 is 15 amino acids. The CDR3 sequence is CASSWGSSSYNEQFF. CDR3 DNA: TGTGCCAGCAGCTGGGGCTCCAGCTCCTACAATGAGCAGTTCTTC.

The chain uses TRBV7-8 and TRBJ2-7, with 7 positions matching TRBD2. Germline V CDR1 and CDR2: SGHVS, FQNEAQ. With 1 base clipped from V and 1 base from J, the junction kept 19 bases outside the gene matches. The CDR3 runs to 20 residues. CDR3 coding DNA: TGTGCCAGCAGCTTAGTCGGGGGAGGGGCACTAGCCAGACTTTCCTACGAGCAGTACTTC. This sequence encodes CASSLVGGGALARLSYEQYF.

The chain has TRBV29-1 and TRBJ2-7; 9 nucleotides line up with TRBD1. The germline CDR1 and CDR2 sequences are SQVTM and ANQGSEA. J lost 3 bases, V lost 6 bases, and 3 bases had no gene match. The CDR3 totals 12 residues. The CDR3 reads CSVGQGFYEQYF. In nucleotides, the CDR3 is TGCAGCGTCGGACAGGGGTTCTACGAGCAGTACTTC.

This chain uses TRBV3-1 (or the pseudogene TRBV3-2) with TRBJ2-3; 7 bases fit TRBD2. The CDR3 is made up of 14 amino acids. The junction had 5 bases not matched to a gene; V was cut back by 3 bases and J by 5 bases. Per the germline V gene, CDR1 is LGHDT and CDR2 is YNNKEL (reference sequence). CDR3 nucleotide sequence: TGTGCCAGCAGCCAGAAGTGGGGGGGAGATACGCAGTATTTT. Residues: CASSQKWGGDTQYF.

CDR3 amino acids: CAISGGTGVNYEQYF. The CDR3 DNA is TGTGCCATCAGTGGCGGGACAGGCGTGAACTACGAGCAGTACTTC. This chain connects TRBV10-3 to TRBJ2-7; 8 nucleotides match TRBD1. Looked up from germline, CDR1 is ENHRY and CDR2 is SYGVKD. Germline trimming cut 4 bases from V and 3 bases from J; bases unmatched to any gene: 8. The CDR3 totals 15 residues.

The V call is TRBV2, the J call TRBJ2-5; the match to TRBD2 covers 8 bases. V shed 3 bases and J 5 bases; nucleotides not matched to a gene: 8. The CDR3 extends over 15 amino acids. The germline V gene has CDR1 SNHLY and CDR2 FYNNEI. The chain's CDR3 is CASSETGGPGETQYF. The CDR3 DNA follows: TGTGCCAGCAGTGAGACGGGAGGGCCGGGTGAGACCCAGTACTTC.

The rearrangement links TRBV19 to TRBJ2-7, with 12 nucleotides matching TRBD2. V trimming: 6 bases; J trimming: 5 bases; junction bases outside the gene matches: 5. Looked up from germline, CDR1 is LNHDA and CDR2 is SQIVND (reference sequence). The CDR3 extends over 14 amino acids. The CDR3 here is CASRTTSGRNEQYF. In nucleotides, the CDR3 is TGTGCCAGTAGGACTACTAGCGGGAGGAACGAGCAGTACTTC.

J is TRBJ2-1 and V is TRBV19; no firm D call. The ends were cut back, 5 bases at V and 9 bases at J, with 14 bases in the middle. The CDR3 is 13 residues long. CDR1 and CDR2 from the germline V gene are LNHDA and SQIVND (reference sequence). Here the CDR3 reads CASSPELSREQFF. CDR3 nucleotides: TGTGCCAGTAGTCCCGAGCTGTCCCGTGAGCAGTTCTTC.

This clone was seen a single time. The chain combines TRBV7-6 with TRBJ2-5; maybe TRBD2 (5 bases). The CDR3 loop spans 14 amino acids. V lost 1 base and J lost 10, with 16 bases in between. The V gene's germline CDR1 is SGHVS and CDR2 FNYEAQ. The CDR3 protein is CASSLGEVPGSQYF. CDR3 in DNA: TGTGCCAGCAGCTTAGGGGAAGTACCGGGGAGCCAGTACTTC.

The CDR3 region has the DNA TGTGCCAGCAGCCGGGGGGCGGGAGCCGCCGGGGAGCTGTTTTTT. Protein sequence: CASSRGAGAAGELFF. This chain joins TRBV11-2 and TRBJ2-2; D may be TRBD2 (7 bases). Germline V gene data show CDR1 as SGHAT and CDR2 as FQNNGV. CDR3 length equals 15 residues. The ends were cut back, 5 bases at V and 6 bases at J, with 16 bases in the middle.

This clone was detected only once. This sequence joins TRBV4-1 and TRBJ2-1; D is perhaps TRBD2 (5 bases). Trimming took 1 base from V and 7 from J, leaving 17 bases between them. Germline V gives CDR1 MGHRA, CDR2 YSYEKL. The CDR3 totals 16 residues. Here the CDR3 reads CASSQGTRASGNEQFF. CDR3 in DNA: TGCGCCAGCAGCCAAGGGACTCGAGCGTCGGGAAATGAGCAGTTCTTC.

V gene TRBV10-2 combines with J gene TRBJ2-1; weak D call: TRBD2 (5 bases). Germline lookup yields CDR1 WSHSY and CDR2 SAAADI. This CDR3 has 15 residues. With 4 bases removed from V and 3 bases from J, the gap between germline ends came to 13 bases. CDR3 nucleotide sequence: TGCGCCAGCAGTGCGCCAGCGGATGACTACAATGAGCAGTTCTTC. Protein product: CASSAPADDYNEQFF.

The chain combines TRBV9 with TRBJ2-6; D gene ambiguous. The V end lost 0 bases, the J end lost 3 bases, and 13 bases lay between the germline ends. The germline CDR1 and CDR2 sequences are SGDLS and YYNGEE. This CDR3 is 17 amino acids long. The CDR3 loop reads CASSVESGSVGANVLTF. CDR3 in DNA: TGTGCCAGCAGCGTAGAGTCGGGTTCCGTTGGGGCCAACGTCCTGACTTTC.

The chain recombines TRBV12-3 or TRBV12-4 with TRBJ1-5; D is possibly TRBD1 (5 bases). CDR3 size: 13 residues. V gave up 3 bases and J gave up 8 bases, with 11 bases separating them. The CDR3 region has the DNA TGTGCCAGCAGTTTCGGGCGGGGGGAGCCCCAGCATTTT. Its protein is CASSFGRGEPQHF.

Regarding this clone: Other nucleotide sequences in the sample specify the same CDR3. This sequence joins TRBV18 and TRBJ1-1; 11 bases are a match to TRBD1. The CDR3 is made up of 15 amino acids. The V segment lost 0 bases and the J segment 4 bases; nucleotides outside the gene matches: 1. Germline assignment: CDR1 KGHSH and CDR2 LQKENI. The CDR3 DNA sequence: TGTGCCAGCTCACCACCGGGGACAGGGGGCACTGAAGCTTTCTTT. Translated: CASSPPGTGGTEAFF.

V usage is TRBV7-9 and J usage is TRBJ2-1; tentatively, D is TRBD1 (6 bases). The CDR3 extends over 15 amino acids. From germline, CDR1 is SEHNR and CDR2 FQNEAQ (reference sequence). V was pared by 5 bases and J by 5 bases, with 16 bases between. CDR3 DNA sequence: TGTGCCAGCAGCCTCAACAGGGTAGAGAACAATGAGCAGTTCTTC. This encodes CASSLNRVENNEQFF.

This clone was recorded once. This chain links TRBV9 with TRBJ2-7, with TRBD1 matching over 11 bases. The CDR3 has 14 residues. Germline-derived CDR1 and CDR2 are SGDLS and YYNGEE. J lost 3 bases, V lost 5 bases, and 4 bases had no gene match. Here the CDR3 DNA reads TGTGCCAGCAGTAGGGGACAGGGGGTCTACGAGCAGTACTTC. This sequence encodes CASSRGQGVYEQYF.

The V gene is TRBV5-6, the J gene TRBJ2-2; D gene uncertain. The V and J ends lost 4 bases and 5 bases respectively, with 12 bases between them. Germline loops: CDR1 SGHDT, CDR2 YYEEEE. This CDR3 region has 14 residues. DNA of the CDR3: TGTGCCAGCAGCACCGAGGATACGACCGGGGAGCTGTTTTTT. The encoded protein is CASSTEDTTGELFF.

The gene calls are TRBV6-2 or TRBV6-3 and TRBJ1-4; D might be TRBD1 (5 bases). Per germline, CDR1 MNHEY and CDR2 SVGEGT. The CDR3 loop spans 14 amino acids. V lost 2 bases and J 8 bases, leaving 12 bases between the germline ends. The CDR3 DNA reads as TGTGCCAGCAGTTACGCGGGACGAACAGAAAAACTGTTTTTT. It yields the protein CASSYAGRTEKLFF.

This clone has only a few counts. Here the CDR3 reads CASSQSTQGASGNTIYF. CDR3 bases: TGTGCCAGCAGCCAAAGTACTCAGGGGGCCTCTGGAAACACCATATATTTT. This sequence joins TRBV4-2 and TRBJ1-3; 8 bases are a match to TRBD1. Germline trimming cut 2 bases from V and 0 bases from J; bases unmatched to any gene: 6. CDR1 is LGHNA and CDR2 is YNFKEQ in the germline V gene. CDR3 length: 17 residues.

This clone occurred once. V and J are TRBV19 and TRBJ2-7; D unresolved. The CDR3 consists of 16 residues. Trimming removed 2 bases at V and 3 bases at J, with 17 bases between. Per germline, CDR1 LNHDA and CDR2 SQIVND (reference sequence). The CDR3, as DNA: TGTGCCAGTAGTATAAAAAGTGCTCAAGCTCGCTACGAGCAGTACTTC. It yields the protein CASSIKSAQARYEQYF.

The V and J genes are TRBV2 and TRBJ2-7, with 9 bases lining up with TRBD2. The CDR3 runs 14 residues. V gave up 6 bases and J gave up 3 bases; unmatched junction bases: 6. Germline loops: CDR1 SNHLY, CDR2 FYNNEI. DNA for the CDR3: TGTGCCAGCAGCAGGGGACTAGCAGGCTACGAGCAGTACTTC. It yields the protein CASSRGLAGYEQYF. Combining the CDR3 with reference TRBV2 and TRBJ2-7 gives the whole variable domain EPEVTQTPSHQVTQMGQEVILRCVPISNHLYFYWYRQILGQKVEFLVSFYNNEISEKSEIFDDQFSVERPDGSNFTLKIRSTKLEDSAMYFCASSRGLAGYEQYFGPGTRLTVT.

V gene TRBV4-2 combines with J gene TRBJ2-1, with a weak D call TRBD2 (6 bases). Germline values: CDR1 LGHNA, CDR2 YNFKEQ. Trimming removed 1 base from V and 0 bases from J, with 7 bases in between. The CDR3 covers 15 residues. The CDR3 is CASSQVGSSYNEQFF. Written as DNA, the CDR3 is TGTGCCAGCAGCCAAGTCGGGAGCTCCTACAATGAGCAGTTCTTC.

The chain recombines TRBV2 with TRBJ2-3; 10 bases fit TRBD2. V shed 6 bases and J 4 bases; nucleotides not matched to a gene: 4. Germline CDR1 and CDR2: SNHLY and FYNNEI. This CDR3 region has 14 residues. For the CDR3, the DNA is TGTGCCAGCAGATTAGCGGGAGGTGCAGATACGCAGTATTTT. Its protein is CASRLAGGADTQYF.

The V gene is TRBV19, the J gene TRBJ2-3; TRBD1 is a possible D gene (5 bases). The ends were cut back, 3 bases at V and 4 bases at J, with 11 bases in the middle. This CDR3 spans 14 amino acids. Germline values: CDR1 LNHDA, CDR2 SQIVND (reference sequence). The CDR3 is CASSIQQGSDTQYF. The CDR3 nucleotides read TGTGCCAGTAGTATCCAGCAGGGCTCAGATACGCAGTATTTT.

The rearrangement joins TRBV30 to TRBJ2-1; 7 nucleotides line up with TRBD2. Trimming at V came to 2 bases and at J to 2 bases, leaving 6 bases not matched to a gene. The germline gives CDR1 GTSNPN, CDR2 SVGIG (reference sequence). The CDR3 contains 15 residues. CDR3 nucleotides: TGTGCCTGGAGTTTGGGCAGCGGGGCCTACAATGAGCAGTTCTTC. It yields the protein CAWSLGSGAYNEQFF.

The genes are TRBV18 and TRBJ1-6; D is uncertain. The germline V and J ends were trimmed by 3 bases and 0 bases, with 15 bases remaining between them. The germline CDR1 and CDR2 sequences are KGHSH and LQKENI. There are 18 residues in the CDR3. The CDR3: CASSPIRVLSSYNSPLHF. Here the CDR3 DNA reads TGTGCCAGCTCACCCATCCGGGTGCTGAGCTCCTATAATTCACCCCTCCACTTT. The whole variable domain, remainder taken from reference TRBV18 and TRBJ1-6, is NAGVMQNPRHLVRRRGQEARLRCSPMKGHSHVYWYRQLPEEGLKFMVYLQKENIIDESGMPKERFSAEFPKEGPSILRIQQVVRGDSAAYFCASSPIRVLSSYNSPLHFGNGTRLTVT.

The J gene is TRBJ1-6, the V gene TRBV27; maybe TRBD1 (5 bases). The CDR3 has 14 amino acids. V lost 2 bases, J lost 8 bases, and 10 bases lay in between. Looked up from germline, CDR1 is MNHEY and CDR2 is SMNVEV (reference sequence). For the CDR3, the DNA is TGTGCCAGCAGTTTAAGAGACAGCCATTCACCCCTCCACTTT. Protein: CASSLRDSHSPLHF.

The genes are TRBV7-9 and TRBJ1-1; D is possibly TRBD1 (6 bases). This CDR3 spans 15 amino acids. V was shortened by 5 bases and J by 3 bases, with 16 bases between the two germline ends. CDR1 and CDR2 (germline): SEHNR, FQNEAQ (reference sequence). This CDR3 reads CASSPPAGADTEAFF. Here the CDR3 DNA reads TGTGCCAGCAGCCCCCCGGCGGGGGCGGACACTGAAGCTTTCTTT.

The rearrangement links TRBV12-3 or TRBV12-4 to TRBJ1-1; the D is unclear. V lost 8 bases, J lost 4 bases, and 14 bases lay in between. The CDR3 has 13 residues. CDR3 nucleotide sequence: TGTGCCAGCGGGTTCCGCGGATTCACTGAAGCTTTCTTT. Protein sequence: CASGFRGFTEAFF.